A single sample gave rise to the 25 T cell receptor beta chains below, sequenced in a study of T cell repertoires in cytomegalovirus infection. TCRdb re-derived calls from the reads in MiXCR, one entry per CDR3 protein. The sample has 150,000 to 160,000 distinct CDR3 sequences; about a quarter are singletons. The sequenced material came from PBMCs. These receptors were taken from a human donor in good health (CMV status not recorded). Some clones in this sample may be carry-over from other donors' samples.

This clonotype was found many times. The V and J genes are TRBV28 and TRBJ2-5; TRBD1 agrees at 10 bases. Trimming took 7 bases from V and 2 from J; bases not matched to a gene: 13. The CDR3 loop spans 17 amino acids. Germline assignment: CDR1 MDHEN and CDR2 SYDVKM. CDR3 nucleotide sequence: TGTGCCAGCACCACACACCGGGACAGGGGTTTACAAGAGACCCAGTACTTC. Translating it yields CASTTHRDRGLQETQYF. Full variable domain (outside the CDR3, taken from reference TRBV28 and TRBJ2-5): DVKVTQSSRYLVKRTGEKVFLECVQDMDHENMFWYRQDPGLGLRLIYFSYDVKMKEKGDIPEGYSVSREKKERFSLILESASTNQTSMYLCASTTHRDRGLQETQYFGPGTRLLVL.

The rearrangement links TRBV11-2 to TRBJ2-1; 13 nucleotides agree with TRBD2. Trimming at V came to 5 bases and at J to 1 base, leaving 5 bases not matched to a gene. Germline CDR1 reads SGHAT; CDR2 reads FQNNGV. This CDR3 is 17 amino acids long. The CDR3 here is CASSRLAGGQSYNEQFF. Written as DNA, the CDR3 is TGTGCCAGCAGCCGACTAGCGGGGGGCCAATCCTACAATGAGCAGTTCTTC.

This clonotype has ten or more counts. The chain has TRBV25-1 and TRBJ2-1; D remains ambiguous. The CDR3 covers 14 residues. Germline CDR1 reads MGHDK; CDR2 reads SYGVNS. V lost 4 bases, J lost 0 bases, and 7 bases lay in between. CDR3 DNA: TGTGCCAGCAGTGGGTTGAGCTCCTACAATGAGCAGTTCTTC. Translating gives CASSGLSSYNEQFF.

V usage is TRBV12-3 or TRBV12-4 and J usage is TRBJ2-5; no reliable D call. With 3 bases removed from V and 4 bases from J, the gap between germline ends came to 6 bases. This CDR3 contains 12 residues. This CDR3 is CASSFNLETQYF. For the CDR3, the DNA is TGTGCCAGCAGTTTTAATCTAGAGACCCAGTACTTC.

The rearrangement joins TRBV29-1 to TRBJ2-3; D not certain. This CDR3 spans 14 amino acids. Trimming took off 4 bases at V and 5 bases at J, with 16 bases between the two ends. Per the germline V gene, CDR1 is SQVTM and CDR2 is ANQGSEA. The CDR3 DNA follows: TGCAGCGTTGCGATTGCGACGGTAGGAGATACGCAGTATTTT. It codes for CSVAIATVGDTQYF.

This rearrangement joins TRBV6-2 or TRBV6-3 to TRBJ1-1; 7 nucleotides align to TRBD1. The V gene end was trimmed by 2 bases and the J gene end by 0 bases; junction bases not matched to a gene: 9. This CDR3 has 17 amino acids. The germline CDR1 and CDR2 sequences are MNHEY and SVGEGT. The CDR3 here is CASSYTTGLGMNTEAFF. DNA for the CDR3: TGTGCCAGCAGTTACACGACAGGGTTGGGAATGAACACTGAAGCTTTCTTT.

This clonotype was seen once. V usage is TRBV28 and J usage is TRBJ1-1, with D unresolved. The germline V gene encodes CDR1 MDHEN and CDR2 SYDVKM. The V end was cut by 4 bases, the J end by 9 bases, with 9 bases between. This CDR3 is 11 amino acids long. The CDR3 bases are TGTGCCAGCAGTTCAACAGCCCAAGCTTTCTTT. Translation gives CASSSTAQAFF. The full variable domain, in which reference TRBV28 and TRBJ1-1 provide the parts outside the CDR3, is DVKVTQSSRYLVKRTGEKVFLECVQDMDHENMFWYRQDPGLGLRLIYFSYDVKMKEKGDIPEGYSVSREKKERFSLILESASTNQTSMYLCASSSTAQAFFGQGTRLTVV.

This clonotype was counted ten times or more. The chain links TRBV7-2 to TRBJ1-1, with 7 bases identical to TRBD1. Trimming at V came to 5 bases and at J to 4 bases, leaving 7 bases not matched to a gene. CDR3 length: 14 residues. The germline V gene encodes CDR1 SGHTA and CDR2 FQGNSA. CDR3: CASSATGVGTEAFF. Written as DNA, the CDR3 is TGTGCCAGCAGCGCCACAGGGGTTGGCACTGAAGCTTTCTTT.

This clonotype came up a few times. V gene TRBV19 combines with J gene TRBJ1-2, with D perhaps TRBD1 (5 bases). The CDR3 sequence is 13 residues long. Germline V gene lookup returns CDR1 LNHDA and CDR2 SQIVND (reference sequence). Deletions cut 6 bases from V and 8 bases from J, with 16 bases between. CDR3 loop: CASRTRDLGGYTF. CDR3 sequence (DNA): TGTGCCAGTAGGACCAGGGACCTAGGGGGCTACACCTTC. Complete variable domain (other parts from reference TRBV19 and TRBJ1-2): DGGITQSPKYLFRKEGQNVTLSCEQNLNHDAMYWYRQDPGQGLRLIYYSQIVNDFQKGDIAEGYSVSREKKESFPLTVTSAQKNPTAFYLCASRTRDLGGYTFGSGTRLTVV.

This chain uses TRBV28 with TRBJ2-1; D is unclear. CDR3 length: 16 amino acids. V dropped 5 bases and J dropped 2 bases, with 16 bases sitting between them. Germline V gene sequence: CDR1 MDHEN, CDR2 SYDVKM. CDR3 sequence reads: CASSRYMGLAYNEQFF. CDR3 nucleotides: TGTGCCAGCAGTCGATACATGGGTCTCGCCTACAATGAGCAGTTCTTC.

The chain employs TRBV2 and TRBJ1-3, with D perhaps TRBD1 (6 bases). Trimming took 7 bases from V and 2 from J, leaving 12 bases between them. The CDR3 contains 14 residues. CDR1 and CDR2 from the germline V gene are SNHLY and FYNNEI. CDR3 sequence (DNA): TGTGCCAGCAAAGGGGGAGGCGCTGGAAACACCATATATTTT. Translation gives CASKGGGAGNTIYF.

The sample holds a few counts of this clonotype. The CDR3 DNA reads TGTGCCAGCAGTCCGGCGGGTGGGCTTAACTATGGCTACACCTTC. Protein product: CASSPAGGLNYGYTF. This chain uses TRBV7-9 with TRBJ1-2; D is uncertain. The germline V gene has CDR1 SEHNR and CDR2 FQNEAQ (reference sequence). This CDR3 contains 15 residues. Trimming cost V 6 bases and J 1 base, with 15 bases left between them.

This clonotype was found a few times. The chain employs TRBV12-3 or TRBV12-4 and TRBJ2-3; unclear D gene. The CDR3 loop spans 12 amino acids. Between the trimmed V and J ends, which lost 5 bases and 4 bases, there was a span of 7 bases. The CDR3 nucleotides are TGTGCCAGCAGTCCTCGTGCAGATACGCAGTATTTT. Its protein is CASSPRADTQYF.

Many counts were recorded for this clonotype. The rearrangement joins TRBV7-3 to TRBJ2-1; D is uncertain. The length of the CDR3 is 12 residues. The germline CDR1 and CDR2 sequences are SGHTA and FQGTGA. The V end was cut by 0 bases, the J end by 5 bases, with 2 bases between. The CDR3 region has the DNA TGTGCCAGCAGCTTAACCAACAATGAGCAGTTCTTC. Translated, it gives CASSLTNNEQFF.

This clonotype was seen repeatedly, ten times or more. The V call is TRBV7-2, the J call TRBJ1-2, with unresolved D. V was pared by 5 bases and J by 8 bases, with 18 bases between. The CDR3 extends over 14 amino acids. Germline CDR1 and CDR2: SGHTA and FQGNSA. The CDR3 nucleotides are TGTGCCAGCAGCCCAGCTGCCCGGTCGGGAGGCTACACCTTC. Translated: CASSPAARSGGYTF.

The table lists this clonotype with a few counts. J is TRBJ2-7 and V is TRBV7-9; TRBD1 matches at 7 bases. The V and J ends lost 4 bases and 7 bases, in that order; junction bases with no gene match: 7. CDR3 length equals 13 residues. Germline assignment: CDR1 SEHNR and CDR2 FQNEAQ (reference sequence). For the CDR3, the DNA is TGTGCCAGCAGCTGGGACAGTCGAGGGGAGCAGTACTTC. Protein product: CASSWDSRGEQYF.

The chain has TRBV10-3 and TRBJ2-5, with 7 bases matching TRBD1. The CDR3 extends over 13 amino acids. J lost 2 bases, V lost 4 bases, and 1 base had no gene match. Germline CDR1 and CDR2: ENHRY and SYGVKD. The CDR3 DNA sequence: TGTGCCATCAGTGGGGGACAGCAAGAGACCCAGTACTTC. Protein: CAISGGQQETQYF.

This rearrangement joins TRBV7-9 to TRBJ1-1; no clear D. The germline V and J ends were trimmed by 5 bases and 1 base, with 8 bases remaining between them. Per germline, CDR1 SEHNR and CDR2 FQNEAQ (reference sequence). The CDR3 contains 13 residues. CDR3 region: CASSREQNTEAFF. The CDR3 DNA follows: TGTGCCAGCAGCCGGGAACAGAACACTGAAGCTTTCTTT.

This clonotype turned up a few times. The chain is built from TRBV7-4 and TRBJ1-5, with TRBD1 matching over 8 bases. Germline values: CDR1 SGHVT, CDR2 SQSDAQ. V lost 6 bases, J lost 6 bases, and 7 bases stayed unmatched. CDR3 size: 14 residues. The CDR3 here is CASSPDRVFQPQHF. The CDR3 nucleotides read TGTGCCAGCAGTCCGGACAGGGTGTTTCAGCCCCAGCATTTT. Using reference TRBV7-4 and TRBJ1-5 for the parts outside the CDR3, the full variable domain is GAGVSQSPRYKVAKRGRDVALRCDSISGHVTLYWYRQTLGQGSEVLTYSQSDAQRDKSGRPSGRFSAERPERSVSTLKIQRTEQGDSAVYLCASSPDRVFQPQHFGDGTRLSIL.

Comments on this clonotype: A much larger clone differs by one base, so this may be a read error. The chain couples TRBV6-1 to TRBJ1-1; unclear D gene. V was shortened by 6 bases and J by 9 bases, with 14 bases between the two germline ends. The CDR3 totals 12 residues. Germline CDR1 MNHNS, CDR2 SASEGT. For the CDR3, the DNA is TGTGCCAGCAGCCCAGGACCTCCTAAAGCTTTCTTT. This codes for CASSPGPPKAFF.

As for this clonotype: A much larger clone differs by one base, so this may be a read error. This CDR3 reads CASSPVNYRDPGSQYF. The CDR3 nucleotides read TGTGCCAGCAGCCCTGTAAATTACAGGGATCCTGGGTCCCAGTACTTC. The V gene is TRBV7-4, the J gene TRBJ2-5; TRBD1 is a possible D gene (6 bases). The CDR3 length is 16 residues. CDR1 and CDR2 (germline): SGHVT, SQSDAQ. V dropped 5 bases and J dropped 9 bases, with 25 bases sitting between them.

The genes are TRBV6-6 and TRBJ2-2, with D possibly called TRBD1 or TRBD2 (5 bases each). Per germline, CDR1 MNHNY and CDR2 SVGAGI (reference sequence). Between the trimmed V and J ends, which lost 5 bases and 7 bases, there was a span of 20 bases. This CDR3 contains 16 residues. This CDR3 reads CASSKPGPVGNGELFF. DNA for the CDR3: TGTGCCAGCAGTAAACCGGGACCAGTCGGGAACGGGGAGCTGTTTTTT.

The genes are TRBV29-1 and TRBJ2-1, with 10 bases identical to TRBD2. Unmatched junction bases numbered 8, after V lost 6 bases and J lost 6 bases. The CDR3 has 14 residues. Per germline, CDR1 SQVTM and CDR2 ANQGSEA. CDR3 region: CSVKTSGIGNEQFF. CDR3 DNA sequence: TGCAGCGTAAAAACTAGCGGGATCGGCAATGAGCAGTTCTTC.

The CDR3 DNA is TGTGCCAGCAGTTTGGGGGTGGAAAACACTGAAGCTTTCTTT. As protein: CASSLGVENTEAFF. The J gene is TRBJ1-1, the V gene TRBV28, with a possible D match to TRBD1 (5 bases). V was pared by 3 bases and J by 2 bases, with 10 bases between. This CDR3 comprises 14 residues. The germline CDR1 and CDR2 sequences are MDHEN and SYDVKM.

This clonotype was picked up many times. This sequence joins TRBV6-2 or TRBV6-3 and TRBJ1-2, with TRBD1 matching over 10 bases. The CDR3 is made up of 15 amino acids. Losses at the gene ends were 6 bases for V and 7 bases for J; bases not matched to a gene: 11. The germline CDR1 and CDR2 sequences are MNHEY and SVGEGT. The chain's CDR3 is CASRQPGQGFPGYTF. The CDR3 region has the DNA TGTGCCAGCAGACAACCGGGACAGGGGTTCCCTGGCTACACCTTC.